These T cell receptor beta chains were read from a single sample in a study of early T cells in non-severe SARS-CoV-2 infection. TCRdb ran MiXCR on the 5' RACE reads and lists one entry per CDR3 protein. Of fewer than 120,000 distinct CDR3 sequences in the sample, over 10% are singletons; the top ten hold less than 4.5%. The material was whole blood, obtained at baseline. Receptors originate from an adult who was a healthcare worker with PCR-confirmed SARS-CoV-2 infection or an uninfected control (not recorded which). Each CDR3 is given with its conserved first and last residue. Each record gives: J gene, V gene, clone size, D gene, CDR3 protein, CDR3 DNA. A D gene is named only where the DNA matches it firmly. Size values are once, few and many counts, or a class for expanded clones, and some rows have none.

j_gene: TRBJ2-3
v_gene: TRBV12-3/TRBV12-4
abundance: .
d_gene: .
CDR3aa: CASSSYLGATDTQYF
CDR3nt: TGTGCCAGCAGTTCCTACTTGGGGGCCACAGATACGCAGTATTTT

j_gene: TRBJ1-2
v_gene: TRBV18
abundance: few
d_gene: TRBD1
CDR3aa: CASSPPGQGADYGYTF
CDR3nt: TGTGCCAGCTCACCACCGGGACAGGGGGCCGACTATGGCTACACCTTC

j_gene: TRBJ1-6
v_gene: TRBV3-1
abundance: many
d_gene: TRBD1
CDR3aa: CASSPDRGGSPLHF
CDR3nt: TGTGCCAGCAGCCCGGACAGGGGTGGGTCACCCCTCCACTTT

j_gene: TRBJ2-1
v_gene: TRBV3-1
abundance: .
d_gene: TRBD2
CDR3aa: CASSADPGTSGSHNEQFF
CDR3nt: TGTGCCAGCAGTGCCGACCCCGGGACTAGCGGGAGCCACAATGAGCAGTTCTTC

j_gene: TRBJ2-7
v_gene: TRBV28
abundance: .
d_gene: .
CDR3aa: CASSVTGTSSYEQYF
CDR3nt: TGTGCCAGCAGTGTTACAGGAACCAGCTCCTACGAGCAGTACTTC

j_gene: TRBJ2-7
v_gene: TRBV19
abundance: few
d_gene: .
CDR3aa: CASNTGRLGTVEEQYF
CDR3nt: TGTGCCAGTAATACGGGCCGCCTTGGCACCGTCGAGGAGCAGTACTTC

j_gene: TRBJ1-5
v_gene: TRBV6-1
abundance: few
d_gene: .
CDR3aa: CASSEGRPNQPQHF
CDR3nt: TGTGCCAGCAGTGAAGGACGGCCAAATCAGCCCCAGCATTTT

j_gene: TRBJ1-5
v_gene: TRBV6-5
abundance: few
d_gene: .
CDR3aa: CASSNHRVDQPQHF
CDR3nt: TGTGCCAGCAGTAACCACAGGGTCGATCAGCCCCAGCATTTT

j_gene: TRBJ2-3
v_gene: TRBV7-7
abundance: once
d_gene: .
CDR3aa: CASSHGPSTDTQYF
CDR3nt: TGTGCTAGCAGCCACGGACCTAGCACAGATACGCAGTATTTT

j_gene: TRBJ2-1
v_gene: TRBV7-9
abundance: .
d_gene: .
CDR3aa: CASSPWSWGQGNNEQFF
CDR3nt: TGTGCCAGCAGCCCCTGGAGTTGGGGGCAGGGGAACAATGAGCAGTTCTTC

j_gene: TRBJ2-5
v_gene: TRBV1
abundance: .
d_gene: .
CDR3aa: CTSSQDSGNQETQYF
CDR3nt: TGCACCAGCAGCCAAGATTCCGGGAATCAAGAGACCCAGTACTTC

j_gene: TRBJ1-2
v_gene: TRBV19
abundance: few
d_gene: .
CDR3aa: CASSRARARSGYTF
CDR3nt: TGTGCCAGTAGTAGGGCGAGGGCGCGGAGTGGCTACACCTTC

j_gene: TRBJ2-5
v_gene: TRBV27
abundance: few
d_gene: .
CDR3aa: CASSLLADQQETQYF
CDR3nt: TGTGCCAGCAGTTTATTAGCGGATCAGCAAGAGACCCAGTACTTC

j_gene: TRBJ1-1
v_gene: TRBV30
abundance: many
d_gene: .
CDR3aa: CAWNSAFMNTEAFF
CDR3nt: TGTGCCTGGAATTCGGCTTTCATGAACACTGAAGCTTTCTTT

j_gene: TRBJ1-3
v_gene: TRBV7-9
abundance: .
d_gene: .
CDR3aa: CASSSGSGTAGNTIYF
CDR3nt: TGTGCCAGCAGCTCAGGATCCGGGACGGCTGGAAACACCATATATTTT

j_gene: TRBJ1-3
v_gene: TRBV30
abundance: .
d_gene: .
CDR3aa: CAWSETHSGNTIYF
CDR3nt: TGTGCCTGGAGCGAGACACACTCTGGAAACACCATATATTTT

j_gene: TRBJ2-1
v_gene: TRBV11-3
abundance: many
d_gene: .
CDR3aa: CASQLGGPYNEQFF
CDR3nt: TGTGCCAGTCAATTGGGGGGGCCTTACAATGAGCAGTTCTTC

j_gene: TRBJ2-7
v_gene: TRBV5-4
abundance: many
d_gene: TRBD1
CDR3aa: CASSLAGTAYEQYF
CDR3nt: TGTGCCAGCAGCTTGGCTGGGACAGCTTACGAGCAGTACTTC

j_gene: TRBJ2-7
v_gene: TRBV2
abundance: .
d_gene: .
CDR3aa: CASSEQWDKSSSYEQYF
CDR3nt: TGTGCCAGCAGTGAACAGTGGGACAAATCCTCCTCCTACGAGCAGTACTTC

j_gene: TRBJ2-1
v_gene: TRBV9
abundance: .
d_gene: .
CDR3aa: CASSGPGAYYNEQFF
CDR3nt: TGTGCCAGCAGCGGACCAGGGGCCTATTACAATGAGCAGTTCTTC

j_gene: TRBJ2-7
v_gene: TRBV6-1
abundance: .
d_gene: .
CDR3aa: CASSPQRKGREQYF
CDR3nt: TGTGCCAGCAGTCCCCAGAGGAAGGGTCGGGAGCAGTACTTC

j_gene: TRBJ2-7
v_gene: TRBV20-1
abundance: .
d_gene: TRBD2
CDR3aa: CSARGVGLAGVSYEQYF
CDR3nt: TGCAGTGCTAGAGGCGTCGGCCTAGCGGGGGTGTCCTACGAGCAGTACTTC

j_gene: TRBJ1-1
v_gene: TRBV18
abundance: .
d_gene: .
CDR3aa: CASSPQGYTEAFF
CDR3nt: TGTGCCAGCTCACCGCAGGGGTACACTGAAGCTTTCTTT

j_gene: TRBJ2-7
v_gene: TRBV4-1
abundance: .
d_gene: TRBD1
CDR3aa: CASSQEGDRDYEQYF
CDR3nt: TGCGCCAGCAGCCAAGAGGGGGACAGGGACTACGAGCAGTACTTC

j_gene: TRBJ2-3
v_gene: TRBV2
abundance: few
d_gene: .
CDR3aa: CASSEGFMWGGEDTQYF
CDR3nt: TGTGCCAGCAGTGAAGGATTTATGTGGGGGGGCGAAGATACGCAGTATTTT

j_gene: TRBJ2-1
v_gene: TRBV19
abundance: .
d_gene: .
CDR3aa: CASSDGHVPGRSYNEQFF
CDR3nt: TGTGCCAGTAGTGATGGGCACGTACCGGGCCGCTCCTACAATGAGCAGTTCTTC

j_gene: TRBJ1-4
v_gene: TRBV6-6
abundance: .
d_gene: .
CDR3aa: CASSVNRGRNEKLFF
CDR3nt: TGTGCCAGCAGTGTCAACAGAGGTCGTAATGAAAAACTGTTTTTT

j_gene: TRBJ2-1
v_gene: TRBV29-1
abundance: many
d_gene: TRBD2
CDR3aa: CSVEERGDSNEQFF
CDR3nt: TGCAGCGTTGAAGAGCGGGGGGATTCCAATGAGCAGTTCTTC

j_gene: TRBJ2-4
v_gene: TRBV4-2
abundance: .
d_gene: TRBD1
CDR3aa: CASSQDGRGPVKNIQYF
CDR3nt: TGTGCCAGCAGCCAAGATGGTAGGGGGCCGGTCAAAAACATTCAGTACTTC

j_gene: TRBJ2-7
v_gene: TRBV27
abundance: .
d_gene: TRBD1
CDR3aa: CASSNRGPYEQYF
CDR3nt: TGTGCCAGCAGTAACAGGGGGCCTTACGAGCAGTACTTC

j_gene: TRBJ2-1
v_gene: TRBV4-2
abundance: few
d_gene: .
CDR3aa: CASSQIMASRYNEQFF
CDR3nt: TGTGCCAGCAGCCAAATTATGGCTAGCAGGTACAATGAGCAGTTCTTC

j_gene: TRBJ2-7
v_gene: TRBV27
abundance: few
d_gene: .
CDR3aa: CASSFSHLAYEQYF
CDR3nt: TGTGCCAGCAGTTTCAGTCATTTGGCCTACGAGCAGTACTTC

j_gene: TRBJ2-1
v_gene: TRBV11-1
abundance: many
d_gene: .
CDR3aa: CASSLVEDEQFF
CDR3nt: TGTGCCAGCAGCTTAGTTGAGGATGAGCAGTTCTTC

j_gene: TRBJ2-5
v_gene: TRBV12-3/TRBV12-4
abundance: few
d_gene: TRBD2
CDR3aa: CASSTGRRETQYF
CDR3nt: TGTGCCAGCAGTACCGGGAGGAGGGAGACCCAGTACTTC

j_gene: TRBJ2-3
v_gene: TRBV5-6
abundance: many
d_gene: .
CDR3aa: CASSLATGRGYDTQYF
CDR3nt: TGTGCCAGCAGCTTGGCAACGGGCAGAGGGTATGATACGCAGTATTTT

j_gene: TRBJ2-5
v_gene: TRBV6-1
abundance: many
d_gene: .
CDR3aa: CASSEGVSCDF
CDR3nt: TGTGCCAGCAGTGAAGGGGTTAGCTGCGACTTC

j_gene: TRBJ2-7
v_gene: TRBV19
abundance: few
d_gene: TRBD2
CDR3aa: CATSGLAGAPAEQYF
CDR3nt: TGTGCCACCTCGGGACTAGCGGGGGCCCCAGCCGAGCAGTACTTC

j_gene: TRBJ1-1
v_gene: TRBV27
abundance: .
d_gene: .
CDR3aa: CASSLVRGTEAFF
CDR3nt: TGTGCCAGCAGTTTAGTTCGGGGCACTGAAGCTTTCTTT

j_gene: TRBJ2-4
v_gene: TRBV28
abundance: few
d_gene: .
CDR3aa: CASGSDGSKNIQYF
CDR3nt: TGTGCCAGCGGGTCAGACGGTTCCAAAAACATTCAGTACTTC

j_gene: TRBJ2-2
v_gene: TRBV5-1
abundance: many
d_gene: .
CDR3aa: CASSLAQNTGELFF
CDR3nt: TGCGCCAGCAGCTTGGCACAGAACACCGGGGAGCTGTTTTTT

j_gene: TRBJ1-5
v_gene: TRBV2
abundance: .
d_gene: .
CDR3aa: CASVRDGSNQPQHF
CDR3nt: TGTGCCAGCGTGAGGGACGGGAGCAATCAGCCCCAGCATTTT

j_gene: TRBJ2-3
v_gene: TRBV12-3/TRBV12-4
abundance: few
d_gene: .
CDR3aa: CASTVRRSTDTQYF
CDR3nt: TGTGCCAGCACCGTGCGCCGAAGCACAGATACGCAGTATTTT

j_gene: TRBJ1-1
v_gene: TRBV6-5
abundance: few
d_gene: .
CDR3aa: CASSPRGSGTEAFF
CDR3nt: TGTGCCAGCAGTCCACGGGGGAGTGGCACTGAAGCTTTCTTT

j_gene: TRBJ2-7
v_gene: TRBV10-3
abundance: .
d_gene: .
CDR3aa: CAISDYLSEQYF
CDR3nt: TGTGCCATCAGTGATTATTTGTCTGAGCAGTACTTC

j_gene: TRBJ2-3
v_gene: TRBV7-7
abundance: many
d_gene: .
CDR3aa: CASSLEGTDTQYF
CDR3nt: TGCGCCAGCAGCTTGGAGGGAACAGATACGCAGTATTTT

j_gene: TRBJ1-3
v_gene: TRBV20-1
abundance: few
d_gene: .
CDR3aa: CSAGDAGNTIYF
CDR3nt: TGCAGTGCGGGGGACGCTGGAAACACCATATATTTT

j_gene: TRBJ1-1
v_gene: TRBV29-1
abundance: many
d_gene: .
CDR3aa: CSVAGGGGAEAFF
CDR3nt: TGCAGCGTTGCGGGGGGAGGTGGGGCTGAAGCTTTCTTT

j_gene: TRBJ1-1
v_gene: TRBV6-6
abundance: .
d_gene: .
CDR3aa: CASTDGNQAEAFF
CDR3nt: TGTGCCAGCACCGACGGGAACCAGGCTGAAGCTTTCTTT

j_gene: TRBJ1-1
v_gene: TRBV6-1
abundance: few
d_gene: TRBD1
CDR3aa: CASTLGQANTEAFF
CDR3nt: TGTGCCAGCACCCTGGGACAGGCGAACACTGAAGCTTTCTTT

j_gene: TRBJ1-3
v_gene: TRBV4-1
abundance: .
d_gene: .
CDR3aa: CASPGGIDGNTIYF
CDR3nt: TGCGCCAGCCCCGGGGGGATCGATGGAAACACCATATATTTT

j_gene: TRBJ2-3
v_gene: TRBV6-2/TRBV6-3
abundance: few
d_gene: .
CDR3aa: CASSGDTAADTQYF
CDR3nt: TGTGCCAGCAGTGGGGATACGGCGGCAGATACGCAGTATTTT

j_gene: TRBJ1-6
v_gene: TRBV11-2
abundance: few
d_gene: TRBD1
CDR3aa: CASSSEGANSPLHF
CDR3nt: TGTGCCAGCAGCTCTGAGGGGGCGAATTCACCCCTCCACTTT